Each of the 8 T cell receptor beta chains below was sequenced from the same sample in a study of Graves' ophthalmopathy and Graves' hyperthyroidism. RNA transcripts served as template for amplifying TCR beta CDR3 sequences. An initial RT-PCR round employing HTBI primers preceded a second-round multiplex PCR. TCRdb re-derived calls from the multiplex PCR reads in MiXCR, one entry per CDR3 protein. Seen here are 450,000 to 600,000 distinct CDR3 sequences, about two fifths observed once, and the top ten hold 3.5% to 4.5%. Sequenced sample: peripheral blood or thyroid tissue (not recorded which). Receptors originate from an adult man with Graves' hyperthyroidism.

There are many counts of this clonotype. The chain carries TRBV7-2 and TRBJ2-3; the D gene could be TRBD1 or TRBD2 (5 bases each). This CDR3 comprises 14 residues. V lost 1 base and J 2 bases, leaving 7 bases between the germline ends. The germline gives CDR1 SGHTA, CDR2 FQGNSA. The chain's CDR3 is CASSLVGPTDTQYF. CDR3 DNA: TGTGCCAGCAGCTTAGTGGGACCCACAGATACGCAGTATTTT.

This clonotype showed up many times. The V gene is TRBV29-1, the J gene TRBJ1-1; D gene uncertain. Germline V gives CDR1 SQVTM, CDR2 ANQGSEA. The CDR3 sequence is 12 residues long. The V gene lost 4 bases and the J gene lost 7 bases, with 13 bases spanning the gap. For the CDR3, the DNA is TGCAGCGTTGTAATATTCGGCAGTGAAGCTTTCTTT. As protein: CSVVIFGSEAFF.

The chain employs TRBV2 and TRBJ1-2, with D hard to call. Germline V lookup: CDR1 SNHLY, CDR2 FYNNEI. The CDR3 is 14 amino acids. V shed 0 bases and J shed 4 bases, with 9 bases lying between them. CDR3 loop: CASSEANSAYGYTF. CDR3 bases: TGTGCCAGCAGTGAAGCCAACAGCGCCTATGGCTACACCTTC.

This chain uses TRBV5-1 with TRBJ2-5; no clear D gene. The CDR3 is 13 residues long. CDR1 is SGHRS and CDR2 is YFSETQ in the germline V gene. Trimming removed 7 bases at V and 2 bases at J, with 12 bases between. Here the CDR3 reads CASAFRTQETQYF. CDR3 bases: TGCGCCAGCGCCTTTCGGACGCAAGAGACCCAGTACTTC.

This clonotype was detected only a few times. The chain couples TRBV28 to TRBJ1-5, with a possible D match to TRBD1 (6 bases). Germline V gene lookup returns CDR1 MDHEN and CDR2 SYDVKM. This CDR3 is built from 15 residues. V was clipped by 4 bases and J by 0 bases, with 10 bases between them. The CDR3 loop reads CASSSDRYSNQPQHF. The CDR3 bases are TGTGCCAGCAGTTCAGACAGGTATAGCAATCAGCCCCAGCATTTT.

Remarks on this clonotype: This could be a read error, since a much larger clone is one nucleotide away. Without the conserved terminal phenylalanine or tryptophan, this CDR3 likely stems from a read error. The V gene is TRBV6-5, the J gene TRBJ1-6, with 8 bases identical to TRBD1. The V segment lost 4 bases and the J segment 7 bases; nucleotides outside the gene matches: 6. Germline CDR1 is MNHEY and CDR2 is SVGAGI. The CDR3 is 15 amino acids. The CDR3: CASSWGQEPNSPLHL. CDR3 nucleotides: TGTGCCAGCAGTTGGGGACAGGAGCCCAATTCACCCCTCCACCTT.

At least ten counts were recorded for this clonotype. V is TRBV20-1 and J is TRBJ1-6, with a tentative D call TRBD1 (5 bases). Looked up from germline, CDR1 is DFQATT and CDR2 is SNEGSKA (reference sequence). Trimming took 3 bases from V and 10 from J, leaving 16 bases between them. This CDR3 spans 14 amino acids. Written as DNA, the CDR3 is TGCAGTGCTAGTAGGACATTACTGGAATCACCCCTCCACTTT. Amino acids: CSASRTLLESPLHF.

This clonotype came up many times. In DNA, the CDR3 is TGTGCCAGCAGCTTCGGCGTTTTGGGCACCGGGGAGCTGTTTTTT. It specifies CASSFGVLGTGELFF. This chain links TRBV5-8 with TRBJ2-2, with D unresolved. The CDR3 spans 15 residues. V lost 2 bases to trimming and J lost 4 bases, with 12 bases between them. Germline CDR1 SGHTS, CDR2 YDEGEE.